The clone carrying this T cell receptor beta chain was seen a few times. These data come from a study of T cells after yellow fever vaccination. TCRdb independently ran MiXCR on the 5' RACE reads; one entry per CDR3 protein. The sample has 280,000 or so distinct CDR3 sequences, 7.5% to 9% seen once; the top ten hold 3% to 3.5%. Germline-derived CDR1 and CDR2 are SGHDT and YYEEEE. V shed 4 bases and J 4 bases; nucleotides not matched to a gene: 4. The CDR3 is made up of 14 amino acids. Sequencing was performed on CD4+ T cells sorted from PBMCs, taken 5 days after the yellow fever booster vaccination. This sequence was found in a man aged 18 to 29 who received the YFV17D yellow fever vaccine. The rearrangement links TRBV5-6 to TRBJ2-3; TRBD2 agrees at 9 bases. The CDR3 spells CASSRGGAPDTQYF. Written as DNA, the CDR3 is TGTGCCAGCAGCCGCGGGGGGGCCCCAGATACGCAGTATTTT.